These 12 T cell receptor beta chains were all obtained from the same sample, sequenced in a study of regulatory T cells in long-lasting Graves disease. Construction of TCR beta libraries relied on iRepertoire HTBI primers and on Arm-PCR targeting CDR3 regions. From the multiplex PCR reads, TCRdb called clonotypes with MiXCR, one entry per CDR3 protein. The sample has a few hundred thousand distinct CDR3 sequences, under 25% seen once. Time point in this sample: persistent/refractory GD, antithyroid drugs over 5 years with positive TRAb. Following extraction of RNA from PBMCs, that RNA was used to make the TCR library. This material consisted of peripheral blood mononuclear cells (PBMCs), taken when the disease was refractory, from a patient treated with antithyroid drugs. These receptors were taken from a female donor with Graves disease.

The chain carries TRBV7-6 and TRBJ2-5, with a possible D match to TRBD2 (5 bases). The ends were cut back, 3 bases at V and 4 bases at J, with 15 bases in the middle. This CDR3 spans 15 amino acids. Germline V CDR1 and CDR2: SGHVS, FNYEAQ. The CDR3 DNA follows: TGTGCCAGCAGCTTCCGGGAACACCGGGGAGAGACCCAGTACTTC. Residues: CASSFREHRGETQYF.

The chain is built from TRBV13 and TRBJ2-3, with 11 bases fitting TRBD2. The V and J ends lost 5 bases and 1 base, in that order; junction bases with no gene match: 5. CDR1 is PRHDT and CDR2 is FYEKMQ in the germline V gene (reference sequence). This CDR3 has 16 residues. The CDR3 nucleotides read TGTGCCAGCAGCCCCTGGACTAGCGGGTGCACAGATACGCAGTATTTT. Translating it yields CASSPWTSGCTDTQYF.

A single count supports this clonotype. The J gene is TRBJ2-7, the V gene TRBV20-1; D might be TRBD1 (5 bases). This CDR3 spans 13 amino acids. CDR1 is DFQATT and CDR2 is SNEGSKA in the germline V gene (reference sequence). V shed 3 bases and J shed 2 bases, with 11 bases lying between them. CDR3 loop: CSASSDKPYEQYF. The CDR3 DNA reads as TGCAGTGCTAGTTCGGACAAACCCTACGAGCAGTACTTC.

This clonotype was seen a few times. The V and J genes are TRBV6-5 and TRBJ1-2; D is possibly TRBD1 (6 bases). The germline V and J ends were trimmed by 0 bases and 2 bases, with 22 bases remaining between them. CDR1 MNHEY and CDR2 SVGAGI come from the germline V gene. This CDR3 spans 19 amino acids. The CDR3 loop reads CASSYSPSNGGPENYGYTF. Written as DNA, the CDR3 is TGTGCCAGCAGTTACTCGCCGAGCAATGGGGGGCCGGAAAACTATGGCTACACCTTC.

J is TRBJ2-7 and V is TRBV30; TRBD2 matches at 8 bases. The V gene's germline CDR1 is GTSNPN and CDR2 SVGIG (reference sequence). The ends lost 5 bases at V and 5 bases at J; junction bases unmatched: 8. CDR3 size: 13 residues. Written as DNA, the CDR3 is TGTGCCTGGGAAGCGGGAGTCGGTAACGAGCAGTACTTC. Encoded protein: CAWEAGVGNEQYF.

Points on this clonotype: This may come from a read error, since a much larger clone is one base off. The chain joins TRBV2 to TRBJ1-1; D remains unclear. Looked up from germline, CDR1 is SNHLY and CDR2 is FYNNEI. The CDR3 runs 13 residues. Trimming pared 7 bases from V and 6 bases from J, leaving 15 bases between. In DNA, the CDR3 is TGTGCCAGCAACTTAGGATGGCGGGCTGAAGCTTTCTTT. Its translation is CASNLGWRAEAFF. The variable domain in full, completed from reference TRBV2 and TRBJ1-1, reads EPEVTQTPSHQVTQMGQEVILRCVPISNHLYFYWYRQILGQKVEFLVSFYNNEISEKSEIFDDQFSVERPDGSNFTLKIRSTKLEDSAMYFCASNLGWRAEAFFGQGTRLTVV.

This clonotype was counted at least ten times. The chain carries TRBV28 and TRBJ2-7; possibly TRBD2 for D (6 bases). V shed 7 bases and J shed 3 bases, with 16 bases lying between them. The CDR3 contains 14 residues. Germline V gene sequence: CDR1 MDHEN, CDR2 SYDVKM. CDR3 loop: CASTEAGPGYEQYF. The DNA for the CDR3 is TGTGCCAGCACGGAGGCGGGACCGGGCTACGAGCAGTACTTC.

The count of this clonotype is one. A read error may account for a junction end that differs from germline. The chain employs TRBV9 and TRBJ2-1, with D perhaps TRBD1 (5 bases). CDR3 length: 13 residues. Germline V gene data show CDR1 as SGDLS and CDR2 as YYNGEE. The CDR3 region has the DNA TGTGCCAGCAGTGTAGTTAGGGGCAATGAGCAGTTCTTC. This encodes CASSVVRGNEQFF.

The J gene is TRBJ2-3, the V gene TRBV5-1, with D perhaps TRBD1 or TRBD2 (6 bases each). This CDR3 has 13 residues. Germline V gene data show CDR1 as SGHRS and CDR2 as YFSETQ. V was shortened by 6 bases and J by 6 bases, with 14 bases between the two germline ends. The chain's CDR3 is CASTRDITDTQYF. The CDR3 DNA reads TGCGCCAGCACGCGGGACATCACGGATACGCAGTATTTT.

Of note for this clonotype: At one end, the junction sequence differs from germline, possibly due to a read error. The chain links TRBV9 to TRBJ2-7; D assignment may be TRBD1 or TRBD2 (7 bases each). The CDR3 covers 13 residues. The germline gives CDR1 SGDLS, CDR2 YYNGEE. The CDR3 protein is CASSSRGAGEQHF. DNA for the CDR3: TGTGCCAGCAGCAGCAGGGGGGCGGGGGAGCAGCACTTC. The full variable domain, with the rest looked up from reference TRBV9 and TRBJ2-7, is DSGVTQTPKHLITATGQRVTLRCSPRSGDLSVYWYQQSLDQGLQFLIQYYNGEERAKGNILERFSAQQFPDLHSELNLSSLELGDSALYFCASSSRGAGEQHFGPGTRLTVT.

In this sample, this clonotype turned up many times. The chain links TRBV12-3 or TRBV12-4 to TRBJ1-5, with D possibly TRBD1 on 5 matching bases. Trimming took off 3 bases at V and 11 bases at J, with 8 bases between the two ends. The CDR3 is 11 amino acids. The CDR3 loop is CASSLGGAQHF. The CDR3 nucleotides read TGTGCCAGCAGTTTGGGGGGGGCCCAGCATTTT.

This clonotype turned up a few times. The chain couples TRBV20-1 to TRBJ1-5; D is unresolved. Germline CDR1 DFQATT, CDR2 SNEGSKA (reference sequence). The CDR3 has 14 amino acids. V lost 3 bases, J lost 0 bases, and 9 bases lay in between. The CDR3 loop is CSARRQNSNQPQHF. CDR3 sequence (DNA): TGCAGTGCTAGGCGGCAGAATAGCAATCAGCCCCAGCATTTT.